These 22 T cell receptor beta chains originate from one sample sequenced in a study of PD-L1 blockade in urothelial cancer. This table comes from immunoSEQ multiplex PCR, and its TCRdb copy is limited to in-frame clones, with some not included. Among 50,000 or so clones listed, approximately 72% were seen once. Time point denoted: pretreatment peripheral blood. The sample was PBMCs, taken around atezolizumab (anti-PD-L1) treatment. These receptors originate from a man aged 65-85 years with urothelial cancer.

The CDR3, as DNA: TGTGCCAGCTCACCGGCCCCCAGGGGTAGTGGCACTGAAGCTTTCTTT. This gives the protein CASSPAPRGSGTEAFF. The chain recombines TRBV18 with TRBJ1-1, with a weak D call TRBD1 (6 bases). V was shortened by 3 bases and J by 4 bases, with 18 bases between the two germline ends. The CDR3 contains 16 residues. Germline V gene data show CDR1 as KGHSH and CDR2 as LQKENI.

The rearrangement joins TRBV6-5 to TRBJ1-2; 7 bases fit TRBD1. This CDR3 spans 15 amino acids. V lost 6 bases to trimming and J lost 3 bases; unmatched junction nucleotides: 10. Germline CDR1 reads MNHEY; CDR2 reads SVGAGI. The CDR3 nucleotides read TGTGCCAGCAGCCGAACAGGGGCCTCAGACTATGGCTACACCTTC. This encodes CASSRTGASDYGYTF.

The chain carries TRBV28 and TRBJ1-1; D is uncertain. V was clipped by 6 bases and J by 0 bases, with 11 bases between them. CDR1 is MDHEN, CDR2 SYDVKM, per germline. The CDR3 extends over 14 amino acids. The CDR3 region has the DNA TGTGCCAGCAGCCCCTTGAGGATGAACACTGAAGCTTTCTTT. It specifies CASSPLRMNTEAFF.

The chain has TRBV30 and TRBJ1-3, with D possibly matching TRBD1 (5 bases). The germline V gene has CDR1 GTSNPN and CDR2 SVGIG (reference sequence). V was clipped by 5 bases and J by 0 bases, with 14 bases between them. This CDR3 spans 15 amino acids. The CDR3, as DNA: TGTGCCTGGCTGGGGGGGGTGAACTCTGGAAACACCATATATTTT. It specifies CAWLGGVNSGNTIYF. Using reference TRBV30 and TRBJ1-3 for the parts outside the CDR3, the full variable domain is SQTIHQWPATLVQPVGSPLSLECTVEGTSNPNLYWYRQAAGRGLQLLFYSVGIGQISSEVPQNLSASRPQDRQFILSSKKLLLSDSGFYLCAWLGGVNSGNTIYFGEGSWLTVV.

The chain has TRBV7-9 and TRBJ1-5; a possible D gene is TRBD1 (6 bases). This CDR3 is 15 amino acids long. V shed 5 bases and J shed 5 bases, with 16 bases lying between them. CDR1 is SEHNR, CDR2 FQNEAQ, per germline (reference sequence). The CDR3 sequence: CASSPSRGVDQPQHF. CDR3 bases: TGTGCCAGCAGCCCTTCCAGGGGCGTCGATCAGCCCCAGCATTTT.

This clone came up a few times. V usage is TRBV4-1 and J usage is TRBJ2-7, with 11 nucleotides matching TRBD1. Germline V gives CDR1 MGHRA, CDR2 YSYEKL. The trim removed 1 base at V and 5 bases at J, leaving 7 bases unmatched. The CDR3 has 16 amino acids. This CDR3 reads CASSQGLGQGAHEQYF. The CDR3 bases are TGCGCCAGCAGCCAAGGTCTAGGACAGGGGGCCCACGAGCAGTACTTC.

The V and J genes are TRBV19 and TRBJ1-1, with D perhaps matching TRBD1 (5 bases). CDR1 and CDR2 from the germline V gene are LNHDA and SQIVND (reference sequence). The CDR3 loop spans 14 amino acids. Trimming shortened V by 7 bases and J by 5 bases, and 17 bases separated the two germline ends. The CDR3 reads CASNRVAGTTEAFF. The CDR3 DNA reads TGTGCCAGTAATCGGGTGGCGGGGACGACTGAAGCTTTCTTT.

The chain joins TRBV21-1 to TRBJ1-5. TRBV21-1 represents a pseudogene. The CDR3 loop spans 16 amino acids. CDR3 DNA sequence: TGTGCCAGCAGCAAAGTGGAGAAACTCAGCAATCAGCCCCAGCATTTT. It encodes CASSKVEKLSNQPQHF.

The chain recombines TRBV28 with TRBJ1-2, with 8 bases that match TRBD1. The germline V gene has CDR1 MDHEN and CDR2 SYDVKM. CDR3 length equals 17 residues. The V segment lost 5 bases and the J segment 0 bases; nucleotides outside the gene matches: 11. The CDR3 nucleotides read TGTGCCAGCAGTCATGGGGGACAGGCCTTAGCTAACTATGGCTACACCTTC. This encodes CASSHGGQALANYGYTF.

V is TRBV6-5 and J is TRBJ2-3, with 7 bases aligning to TRBD2. The germline V gene encodes CDR1 MNHEY and CDR2 SVGAGI. The length of the CDR3 is 14 residues. The V and J ends lost 8 bases and 2 bases, in that order; junction bases with no gene match: 7. This chain's CDR3 is CASSIGGYTDTQYF. The CDR3 bases are TGTGCCAGCTCGATCGGGGGGTACACAGATACGCAGTATTTT.

The chain employs TRBV11-2 and TRBJ2-7; D is possibly TRBD1 (7 bases). Germline V gene sequence: CDR1 SGHAT, CDR2 FQNNGV. Trimming took off 0 bases at V and 3 bases at J, with 12 bases between the two ends. The CDR3 runs to 15 residues. In DNA, the CDR3 is TGTGCCAGCAGCTTAGAGACAGGGACTCTCTACGAGCAGTACTTC. The encoded protein is CASSLETGTLYEQYF.

This chain joins TRBV7-2 and TRBJ1-3; no reliable D call. In germline, CDR1 is SGHTA, CDR2 FQGNSA. This CDR3 has 15 amino acids. V was clipped by 2 bases and J by 2 bases, with 10 bases between them. CDR3 sequence reads: CASSLNSRAGNTIYF. DNA of the CDR3: TGTGCCAGCAGCTTAAATTCCCGTGCTGGAAACACCATATATTTT.

The chain recombines TRBV2 with TRBJ2-7; TRBD2 is a possible D gene (6 bases). The V end lost 6 bases, the J end lost 3 bases, and 12 bases lay between the germline ends. Per the germline V gene, CDR1 is SNHLY and CDR2 is FYNNEI. The CDR3 is made up of 13 amino acids. In DNA, the CDR3 is TGTGCCAGCAGGGGAGGAGGGGACTACGAGCAGTACTTC. Amino acid sequence: CASRGGGDYEQYF.

The chain combines TRBV29-1 with TRBJ2-1; 10 bases match TRBD2. There are 15 residues in the CDR3. Germline V gene lookup returns CDR1 SQVTM and CDR2 ANQGSEA. The junction had 8 bases not matched to a gene; V was cut back by 4 bases and J by 5 bases. The DNA of the CDR3 is TGCAGCGTTGCGGTAGCGGGGGGCCTGAACAATGAGCAGTTCTTC. Protein product: CSVAVAGGLNNEQFF.

The chain has TRBV4-1 and TRBJ2-5; 8 bases map to TRBD2. CDR3 size: 17 residues. The trim removed 4 bases at V and 5 bases at J, leaving 15 bases unmatched. CDR1 MGHRA and CDR2 YSYEKL come from the germline V gene. The DNA for the CDR3 is TGCGCCAGCAGCCCCCCCCGAATGTTCGGGAGGGGGGAGACCCAGTACTTC. It specifies CASSPPRMFGRGETQYF.

The chain links TRBV5-5 to TRBJ1-2; D not resolved. Germline V gives CDR1 SGHKS, CDR2 YYEKEE (reference sequence). The length of the CDR3 is 16 residues. Trimming removed 2 bases at V and 4 bases at J, with 18 bases between. The CDR3 spells CASSLNSLPLSYGYTF. In DNA, the CDR3 is TGTGCCAGCAGCTTAAACAGTCTCCCCCTTAGCTATGGCTACACCTTC. Combining the CDR3 with reference TRBV5-5 and TRBJ1-2 gives the whole variable domain DAGVTQSPTHLIKTRGQQVTLRCSPISGHKSVSWYQQVLGQGPQFIFQYYEKEERGRGNFPDRFSARQFPNYSSELNVNALLLGDSALYLCASSLNSLPLSYGYTFGSGTRLTVV.

V usage is TRBV30 and J usage is TRBJ1-1; no firm D call. The V gene lost 7 bases and the J gene lost 0 bases, with 9 bases spanning the gap. This CDR3 has 12 amino acids. Germline loops: CDR1 GTSNPN, CDR2 SVGIG (reference sequence). The CDR3 bases are TGTGCCTCCACTAATATGAACACTGAAGCTTTCTTT. Translating gives CASTNMNTEAFF. Variable domain in full (rest from reference TRBV30 and TRBJ1-1): SQTIHQWPATLVQPVGSPLSLECTVEGTSNPNLYWYRQAAGRGLQLLFYSVGIGQISSEVPQNLSASRPQDRQFILSSKKLLLSDSGFYLCASTNMNTEAFFGQGTRLTVV.

CDR3 coding DNA: TGTGCCAGCAGCGAACCGAGGGGGACAGGGGGGACTGAAGCTTTCTTT. Translation gives CASSEPRGTGGTEAFF. V gene TRBV2 combines with J gene TRBJ1-1; 11 nucleotides align to TRBD1. This CDR3 has 16 residues. Germline V gives CDR1 SNHLY, CDR2 FYNNEI. The trim removed 6 bases at V and 5 bases at J, leaving 11 bases unmatched.

V and J are TRBV7-8 and TRBJ2-7; D is perhaps TRBD2 (7 bases). Deletions cut 2 bases from V and 7 bases from J, with 21 bases between. Germline V lookup: CDR1 SGHVS, CDR2 FQNEAQ. The CDR3 is 16 residues long. For the CDR3, the DNA is TGTGCCAGCAGCTTAATCTCACTGGGGGGGGCCCGGGAGCAGTACTTC. This translates into CASSLISLGGAREQYF.

The chain couples TRBV18 to TRBJ1-2; 11 bases fit TRBD1. V was pared by 0 bases and J by 6 bases, with 9 bases of the junction left unmatched. The CDR3 contains 17 residues. The germline CDR1 and CDR2 sequences are KGHSH and LQKENI. In DNA form, the CDR3 reads TGTGCCAGCTCACCACCTGGACAGGGGGCTCTATTGGATGGCTACACCTTC. Translation: CASSPPGQGALLDGYTF.

The chain joins TRBV30 to TRBJ2-6; 7 bases are a match to TRBD1. The germline gives CDR1 GTSNPN, CDR2 SVGIG (reference sequence). After removal of 7 bases from V and 0 bases from J, the junction contained 6 bases not matched to a gene. CDR3 size: 15 residues. The CDR3: CALDRALSGANVLTF. The CDR3 coding sequence is TGTGCCTTAGACAGGGCCCTCTCTGGGGCCAACGTCCTGACTTTC.

V and J are TRBV19 and TRBJ2-3; 9 positions match TRBD2. The germline V gene encodes CDR1 LNHDA and CDR2 SQIVND (reference sequence). V was clipped by 4 bases and J by 2 bases; unmatched bases: 1. The CDR3 loop spans 14 amino acids. CDR3 in amino acids: CASSTSGNTDTQYF. DNA for the CDR3: TGTGCCAGTAGTACTAGCGGGAACACAGATACGCAGTATTTT.